The sequence of this T cell receptor (beta chain) was determined in a study of blood T cell repertoires in COVID-19. Study in general: COVID-19 samples collected from the United States, Italy and Spain covered acute and convalescent phases. The cDNA or gDNA used as material had been derived from T cells, B-cell-depleted T cells, or PBMCs.

Seattle enrolled patients during active infection and tracked them longitudinally. The CDR3 loop spans 16 amino acids. CDR1 and CDR2 from the germline V gene are SGHTA and FQGTGA. The V end lost 5 bases, the J end lost 0 bases, and 13 bases lay between the germline ends. In the original analysis: Amplification from reference gene primers served as the basis for estimated nucleated cell counts. Assay: immunoSEQ multiplex PCR; the TCRdb copy retains only in-frame clones and omits some. V and J calls and clone size are those listed in that table; D and trimming were worked out from the DNA. The sample has approximately 120,000 clones; roughly 85% are singletons.

Sequencing was performed on peripheral blood. This sequence was found in a woman older than 75 with COVID-19, enrolled during active disease. The chain carries TRBV7-3 and TRBJ2-2; a weak D match, TRBD2 (6 bases). CDR3 nucleotides: TGTGCCAGCAGCCCGGCGGGGCAGCCGAACACCGGGGAGCTGTTTTTT. This sequence encodes CASSPAGQPNTGELFF.